Below, 26 T cell receptor beta chains from the same sample are listed, as sequenced in a study of shared clonotypes between healthy human individuals (dated by TCRdb to about 2020). For the CD8 naive samples, CD45RO-negative cells were positively selected for CCR7, yielding a CD45RA+CCR7+ population from which TemRA cells were excluded. The library was obtained by the immunoSEQ multiplex PCR assay. In its TCRdb copy, this immuneACCESS table keeps in-frame sequences only and misses some clones. Where compared with another copy, unresolved V genes explain less than half of these, and the others have no known cause. This sample has about 2.1 million clones in its table, and about 93% of those were observed once. The ten largest make up approximately 1.7% of the sample. Material for sequencing was naive CD8+ T cells from PBMCs. The cell subset or site label, as the study defines it: CD45RA+CCR7+. All receptors come from a young man in good health. Some clones in this sample may be carry-over from other donors' samples.

The CDR3 nucleotides are TGTGCCAGCACCTCTGCTTTGGGGAGAGAGACCCAGTACTTC. It specifies CASTSALGRETQYF. V is TRBV7-9 and J is TRBJ2-5; possible D gene TRBD2, 5 bases. Germline values: CDR1 SEHNR, CDR2 FQNEAQ (reference sequence). Trimming pared 7 bases from V and 4 bases from J, leaving 16 bases between. The CDR3 is 14 residues long.

This chain joins TRBV7-8 and TRBJ1-5, with D unclear. Germline CDR1 and CDR2: SGHVS and FQNEAQ. V was cut by 5 bases and J by 5 bases, with 13 bases left in between. This CDR3 has 14 residues. In DNA, the CDR3 is TGTGCCAGCAGCCCCGCCACGCGGGATCAGCCCCAGCATTTT. Protein sequence: CASSPATRDQPQHF.

V and J are TRBV9 and TRBJ1-1; TRBD1 matches 8 bases. Germline trimming cut 3 bases from V and 0 bases from J; bases unmatched to any gene: 7. Germline CDR1 is SGDLS and CDR2 is YYNGEE. The CDR3 totals 16 residues. The CDR3 region has the DNA TGTGCCAGCAGCGGGACAGGGAAACTGATGAACACTGAAGCTTTCTTT. It translates to CASSGTGKLMNTEAFF.

The V gene is TRBV7-9, the J gene TRBJ2-1; D gene uncertain. V gave up 5 bases and J gave up 9 bases, with 8 bases separating them. Germline CDR1 is SEHNR and CDR2 is FQNEAQ (reference sequence). The length of the CDR3 is 11 residues. The CDR3 DNA follows: TGTGCCAGCAGCCTTATCATTGAGCAGTTCTTC. It yields the protein CASSLIIEQFF.

This clone was recorded once. The CDR3 region is CASSIEADSVDEQFF. The CDR3 region has the DNA TGTGCCAGTAGTATTGAGGCGGACTCAGTAGATGAGCAGTTCTTC. The gene calls are TRBV19 and TRBJ2-1, with a tentative D call TRBD2 (5 bases). Germline V gives CDR1 LNHDA, CDR2 SQIVND (reference sequence). Trimming shortened V by 3 bases and J by 8 bases, and 17 bases separated the two germline ends. This CDR3 region has 15 residues.

The chain combines TRBV6-1 with TRBJ2-5; TRBD1 is a possible D gene (7 bases). The DNA end is more similar to TRBJ2-7, so the J call may be wrong. Germline-derived CDR1 and CDR2 are MNHNS and SASEGT. The CDR3 consists of 14 residues. Here the CDR3 reads CASIDWARGAEQYF. Written as DNA, the CDR3 is TGTGCCAGCATAGATTGGGCCAGGGGGGCCGAGCAGTACTTC.

The chain has TRBV19 and TRBJ2-1; the match to TRBD2 covers 8 bases. The CDR3 has 14 amino acids. Germline CDR1 and CDR2: LNHDA and SQIVND (reference sequence). The trim removed 7 bases at V and 6 bases at J, leaving 8 bases unmatched. The CDR3 reads CASNSVSGSNEQFF. In DNA, the CDR3 is TGTGCCAGTAATTCGGTCAGCGGGAGCAATGAGCAGTTCTTC.

The gene calls are TRBV11-2 and TRBJ1-1; D not resolved. The CDR3 length is 14 residues. Trimming removed 2 bases at V and 6 bases at J, with 13 bases between. Looked up from germline, CDR1 is SGHAT and CDR2 is FQNNGV. CDR3 sequence: CASSLYAVGAEAFF. The CDR3 bases are TGTGCCAGCAGCTTATATGCGGTGGGCGCTGAAGCTTTCTTT.

This sequence joins TRBV7-8 and TRBJ2-7; D is tentatively TRBD1 or TRBD2 (5 bases each). The CDR3 extends over 15 amino acids. V was pared by 6 bases and J by 1 base, with 16 bases between. Germline V gene data show CDR1 as SGHVS and CDR2 as FQNEAQ. This chain's CDR3 is CASSTRGPESYEQYF. CDR3 bases: TGTGCCAGCAGTACCCGGGGACCGGAGTCCTACGAGCAGTACTTC.

The chain is built from TRBV9 and TRBJ1-2; a possible D gene is TRBD1 (6 bases). The ends were cut back, 4 bases at V and 4 bases at J, with 14 bases in the middle. CDR1 is SGDLS and CDR2 is YYNGEE in the germline V gene. This CDR3 spans 14 amino acids. For the CDR3, the DNA is TGTGCCAGCAGCCCTCCGGGACATAGCTATGGCTACACCTTC. Protein: CASSPPGHSYGYTF.

The chain is built from TRBV6-1 and TRBJ2-7, with D possibly being TRBD1 (6 bases). CDR3 length: 14 residues. Germline V lookup: CDR1 MNHNS, CDR2 SASEGT. Trimming stripped 1 base from V and 2 bases from J, with 9 bases between. CDR3 coding DNA: TGTGCCAGCAGTGAAGGGGGGACACCCTACGAGCAGTACTTC. Translation gives CASSEGGTPYEQYF.

In its sample, this clone was seen once. This sample also contains other DNA sequences that code for the same CDR3. V gene TRBV15 combines with J gene TRBJ2-3; unclear D gene. This CDR3 comprises 14 residues. Trimming removed 0 bases at V and 2 bases at J, with 6 bases between. Looked up from germline, CDR1 is LNHNV and CDR2 is YYDKDF (reference sequence). The CDR3 DNA sequence: TGTGCCACCAGCAGAGAAGGAGACACAGATACGCAGTATTTT. This gives the protein CATSREGDTDTQYF.

The J gene is TRBJ2-7, the V gene TRBV5-1; possible D gene TRBD2, 7 bases. V was cut by 4 bases and J by 1 base, with 15 bases left in between. The CDR3 has 15 amino acids. Per germline, CDR1 SGHRS and CDR2 YFSETQ. The CDR3 sequence: CASSIKGGASYEQYF. The CDR3 region has the DNA TGCGCCAGCAGCATAAAGGGGGGGGCTTCCTACGAGCAGTACTTC.

The rearrangement uses TRBV27 and TRBJ1-5; 7 bases are a match to TRBD1. The CDR3 runs to 15 residues. V gave up 5 bases and J gave up 9 bases; unmatched junction bases: 13. Germline V CDR1 and CDR2: MNHEY, SMNVEV (reference sequence). The CDR3 reads CASSPDRAGLGPQHF. CDR3 sequence (DNA): TGTGCCAGCAGTCCCGACAGGGCCGGGTTGGGGCCCCAGCATTTT.

V usage is TRBV10-1 and J usage is TRBJ2-7, with 10 bases aligning to TRBD1. This CDR3 is built from 14 residues. Trimming took 3 bases from V and 2 from J; bases not matched to a gene: 1. From germline, CDR1 is WNHNN and CDR2 SYGVQD (reference sequence). The CDR3 DNA sequence: TGCGCCAGCAGTGATGGACAGGGGGCCTACGAGCAGTACTTC. Residues: CASSDGQGAYEQYF.

V is TRBV27 and J is TRBJ2-5; D perhaps matches TRBD2 (5 bases). V lost 5 bases and J lost 2, with 27 bases in between. Germline-derived CDR1 and CDR2 are MNHEY and SMNVEV (reference sequence). The CDR3 covers 19 residues. CDR3 bases: TGTGCCAGCAGTCCGTTATTAAGGAGGAGAACCACCAAACAAGAGACCCAGTACTTC. It specifies CASSPLLRRRTTKQETQYF.

The chain recombines TRBV7-8 with TRBJ2-3, with 8 nucleotides matching TRBD2. The CDR3 runs to 13 residues. Trimming took 7 bases from V and 4 from J; bases not matched to a gene: 4. CDR1 is SGHVS, CDR2 FQNEAQ, per germline. CDR3 in DNA: TGTGCCAGCATCCCGGGGGGGGCAGATACGCAGTATTTT. Its protein product is CASIPGGADTQYF.

V usage is TRBV28 and J usage is TRBJ1-5, with a tentative D call TRBD1 (6 bases). This CDR3 is 14 amino acids long. Trimming cost V 5 bases and J 7 bases, with 15 bases left between them. Per the germline V gene, CDR1 is MDHEN and CDR2 is SYDVKM. The CDR3 DNA follows: TGTGCCAGCAGTCCTCTACGGGGGGCGCAGCCCCAGCATTTT. It specifies CASSPLRGAQPQHF.

The chain employs TRBV9 and TRBJ2-3; either TRBD1 or TRBD2 may supply D (5 bases each). V shed 5 bases and J shed 4 bases, with 14 bases lying between them. CDR3 length: 14 residues. Germline V gene data show CDR1 as SGDLS and CDR2 as YYNGEE. CDR3 bases: TGTGCCAGCAGTTCTGGGGGAGACGCAGATACGCAGTATTTT. Protein product: CASSSGGDADTQYF.

Here the CDR3 DNA reads TGTGCCAGCAGCTTCGGACTAGCGGGTACCCAGTACTTC. Encoded protein: CASSFGLAGTQYF. The chain recombines TRBV7-9 with TRBJ2-5, with 11 nucleotides matching TRBD2. V lost 3 bases to trimming and J lost 8 bases; unmatched junction nucleotides: 2. Germline CDR1 and CDR2: SEHNR and FQNEAQ (reference sequence). There are 13 residues in the CDR3.

V and J are TRBV28 and TRBJ2-7, with TRBD1 matching over 12 bases. Per germline, CDR1 MDHEN and CDR2 SYDVKM. The CDR3 loop spans 15 amino acids. After removal of 6 bases from V and 3 bases from J, the junction contained 6 bases not matched to a gene. The CDR3 region has the DNA TGTGCCAGCAGATGGGGACAGGGGGCGAACTACGAGCAGTACTTC. Its translation: CASRWGQGANYEQYF. The full variable domain, its missing parts supplied by reference TRBV28 and TRBJ2-7, is DVKVTQSSRYLVKRTGEKVFLECVQDMDHENMFWYRQDPGLGLRLIYFSYDVKMKEKGDIPEGYSVSREKKERFSLILESASTNQTSMYLCASRWGQGANYEQYFGPGTRLTVT.

The rearrangement links TRBV7-9 to TRBJ1-2; 7 nucleotides match TRBD1. J was trimmed by 2 bases and V by 5 bases; bases with no gene match: 5. Germline V gives CDR1 SEHNR, CDR2 FQNEAQ (reference sequence). The CDR3 is made up of 14 amino acids. The CDR3 DNA sequence: TGTGCCAGCAGCGAGCCGACAGGGAACTATGGCTACACCTTC. Encoded protein: CASSEPTGNYGYTF.

The J gene is TRBJ2-1, the V gene TRBV6-5, with D possibly TRBD1 on 6 matching bases. The CDR3 is 14 residues long. CDR1 and CDR2 (germline): MNHEY, SVGAGI. Trimming stripped 7 bases from V and 8 bases from J, with 18 bases between. As DNA, the CDR3 is TGTGCCAGCAACGTAAACAGGGTAGGGCATGAGCAGTTCTTC. Protein: CASNVNRVGHEQFF.

The V and J genes are TRBV7-6 and TRBJ2-1, with D tentatively TRBD1 or TRBD2 (5 bases each). Germline CDR1 and CDR2: SGHVS and FNYEAQ. The CDR3 is made up of 17 amino acids. Between the trimmed V and J ends, which lost 5 bases and 4 bases, there was a span of 21 bases. The CDR3 DNA is TGTGCCAGCAGCCCCAAGGGGTCTGGGACGGTTTACAATGAGCAGTTCTTC. Encoded protein: CASSPKGSGTVYNEQFF.

This chain uses TRBV14 with TRBJ2-7; D is possibly TRBD1 or TRBD2 (6 bases each). Germline CDR1 reads SGHDN; CDR2 reads FVKESK. The CDR3 extends over 17 amino acids. V gave up 0 bases and J gave up 4 bases, with 19 bases separating them. DNA for the CDR3: TGTGCCAGCAGCCAAGAGGTCGTAGGCCGGAGGGGGTACGAGCAGTACTTC. It specifies CASSQEVVGRRGYEQYF.

The genes are TRBV7-9 and TRBJ1-2; TRBD1 matches at 7 bases. The V gene end was trimmed by 5 bases and the J gene end by 8 bases; junction bases not matched to a gene: 11. This CDR3 region has 14 residues. Germline loops: CDR1 SEHNR, CDR2 FQNEAQ (reference sequence). The CDR3 DNA is TGTGCCAGCAGCCCACACCCCCAGGGGGAAGGCTACACCTTC. Translating gives CASSPHPQGEGYTF.